The text below deals with one TCR beta chain. Its matching antigen is unknown. This entry belongs to a study of T cell responses to AZD1222 COVID-19 vaccine. Study overall: Some second doses came at about 4 weeks and others at about 12 weeks; these were pooled.

Notes on the study in general: Possibly, clonal diversity was underestimated; donors were largely white British and included more females. Spike-specific TCR breadth and depth were elevated following two AZD1222 doses.

The protocol was immunoSEQ multiplex PCR, while the TCRdb copy is restricted to in-frame clones and leaves out a portion. This sample has approximately 180,000 clones, with 87% found just once. The CDR3 runs to 16 residues. V was clipped by 0 bases and J by 4 bases, with 13 bases between them. The germline V gene has CDR1 LGHDT and CDR2 YNNKEL (reference sequence). This chain connects TRBV3-1 (or the pseudogene TRBV3-2) to TRBJ2-1; D possibly corresponds to TRBD2 (5 bases). Sequenced here: peripheral blood, sampled on day 0 of AZD1222 vaccination. This TCR was recovered from an adult in good health. The CDR3 loop reads CASSQDTGFFYNEQFF. In DNA, the CDR3 is TGTGCCAGCAGCCAAGACACGGGGTTCTTTTACAATGAGCAGTTCTTC.